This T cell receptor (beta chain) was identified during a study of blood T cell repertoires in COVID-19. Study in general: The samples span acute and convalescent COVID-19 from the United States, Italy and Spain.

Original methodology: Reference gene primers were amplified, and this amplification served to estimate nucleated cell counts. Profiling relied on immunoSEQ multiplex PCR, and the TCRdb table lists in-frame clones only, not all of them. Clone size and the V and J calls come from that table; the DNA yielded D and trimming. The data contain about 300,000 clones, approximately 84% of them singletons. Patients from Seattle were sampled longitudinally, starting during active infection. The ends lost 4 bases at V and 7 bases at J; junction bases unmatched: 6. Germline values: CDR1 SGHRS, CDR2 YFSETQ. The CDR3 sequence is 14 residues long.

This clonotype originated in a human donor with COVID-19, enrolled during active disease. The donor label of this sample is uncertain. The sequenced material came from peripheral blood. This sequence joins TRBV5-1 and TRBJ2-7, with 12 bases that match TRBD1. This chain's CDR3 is CASSPGQGAREQYF. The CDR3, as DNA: TGCGCCAGCAGCCCGGGACAGGGGGCGAGAGAGCAGTACTTC. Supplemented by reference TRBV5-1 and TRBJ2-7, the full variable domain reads KAGVTQTPRYLIKTRGQQVTLSCSPISGHRSVSWYQQTPGQGLQFLFEYFSETQRNKGNFPGRFSGRQFSNSRSEMNVSTLELGDSALYLCASSPGQGAREQYFGPGTRLTVT.